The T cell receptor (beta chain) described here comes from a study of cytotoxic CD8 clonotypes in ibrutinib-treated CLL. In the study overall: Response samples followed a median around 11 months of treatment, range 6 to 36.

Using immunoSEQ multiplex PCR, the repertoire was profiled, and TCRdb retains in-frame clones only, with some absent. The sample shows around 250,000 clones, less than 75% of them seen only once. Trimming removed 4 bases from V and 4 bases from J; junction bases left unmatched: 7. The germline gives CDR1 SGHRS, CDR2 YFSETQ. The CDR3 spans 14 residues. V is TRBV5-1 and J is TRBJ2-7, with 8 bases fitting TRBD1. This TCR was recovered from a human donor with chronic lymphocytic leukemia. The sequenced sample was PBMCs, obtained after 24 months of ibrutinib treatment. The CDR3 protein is CASSPAGTGYEQYF. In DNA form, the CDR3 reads TGCGCCAGCAGCCCCGCTGGGACAGGATACGAGCAGTACTTC. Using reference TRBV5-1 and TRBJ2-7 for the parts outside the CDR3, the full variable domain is KAGVTQTPRYLIKTRGQQVTLSCSPISGHRSVSWYQQTPGQGLQFLFEYFSETQRNKGNFPGRFSGRQFSNSRSEMNVSTLELGDSALYLCASSPAGTGYEQYFGPGTRLTVT.